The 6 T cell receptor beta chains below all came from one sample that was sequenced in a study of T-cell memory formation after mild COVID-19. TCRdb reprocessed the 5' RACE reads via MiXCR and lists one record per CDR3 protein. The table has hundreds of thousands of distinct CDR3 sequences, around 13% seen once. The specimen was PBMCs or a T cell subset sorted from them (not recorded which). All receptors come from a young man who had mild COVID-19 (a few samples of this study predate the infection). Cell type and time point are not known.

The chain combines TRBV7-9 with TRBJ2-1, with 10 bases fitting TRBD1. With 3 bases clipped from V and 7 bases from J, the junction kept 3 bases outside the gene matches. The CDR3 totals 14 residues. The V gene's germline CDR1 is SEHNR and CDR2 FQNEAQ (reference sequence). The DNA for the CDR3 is TGTGCCAGCAGCTTTCGGGACAGGGGAAATGAGCAGTTCTTC. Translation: CASSFRDRGNEQFF.

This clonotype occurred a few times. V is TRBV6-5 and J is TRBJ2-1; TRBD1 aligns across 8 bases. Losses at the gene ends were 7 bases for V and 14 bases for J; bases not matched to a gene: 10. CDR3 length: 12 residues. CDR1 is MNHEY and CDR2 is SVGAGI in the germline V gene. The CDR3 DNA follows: TGTGCCAGCATCGACCCCCCGGACAGGGAGTTCTTC. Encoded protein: CASIDPPDREFF.

CDR3 region: CASSDFGNTEAFF. CDR3 coding DNA: TGCGCCAGCAGCGACTTCGGAAACACTGAAGCTTTCTTT. This chain connects TRBV5-1 to TRBJ1-1; D unresolved. The length of the CDR3 is 13 residues. The germline V gene has CDR1 SGHRS and CDR2 YFSETQ. Trimming stripped 4 bases from V and 2 bases from J, with 9 bases between. Together with reference TRBV5-1 and TRBJ1-1, the CDR3 gives the full variable domain: KAGVTQTPRYLIKTRGQQVTLSCSPISGHRSVSWYQQTPGQGLQFLFEYFSETQRNKGNFPGRFSGRQFSNSRSEMNVSTLELGDSALYLCASSDFGNTEAFFGQGTRLTVV.

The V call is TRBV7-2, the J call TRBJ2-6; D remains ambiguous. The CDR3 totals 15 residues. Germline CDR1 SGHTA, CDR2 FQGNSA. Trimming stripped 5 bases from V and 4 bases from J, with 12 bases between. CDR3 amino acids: CASSPQFSGANVLTF. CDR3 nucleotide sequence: TGTGCCAGCAGCCCACAATTCTCAGGGGCCAACGTCCTGACTTTC.

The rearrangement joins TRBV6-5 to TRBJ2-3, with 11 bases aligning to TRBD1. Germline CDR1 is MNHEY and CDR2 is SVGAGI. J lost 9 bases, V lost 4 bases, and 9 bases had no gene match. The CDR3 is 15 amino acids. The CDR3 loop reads CASSWDGQGAGTQYF. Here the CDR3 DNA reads TGTGCCAGCAGTTGGGACGGACAGGGGGCAGGGACGCAGTATTTT.

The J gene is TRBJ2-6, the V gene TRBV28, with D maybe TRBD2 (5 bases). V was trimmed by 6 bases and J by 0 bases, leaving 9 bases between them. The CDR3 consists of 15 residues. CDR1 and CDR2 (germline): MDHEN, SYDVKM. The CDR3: CASRGGSSGANVLTF. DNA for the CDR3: TGTGCCAGCAGAGGTGGGAGCTCTGGGGCCAACGTCCTGACTTTC. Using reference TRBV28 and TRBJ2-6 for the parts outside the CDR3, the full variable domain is DVKVTQSSRYLVKRTGEKVFLECVQDMDHENMFWYRQDPGLGLRLIYFSYDVKMKEKGDIPEGYSVSREKKERFSLILESASTNQTSMYLCASRGGSSGANVLTFGAGSRLTVL.